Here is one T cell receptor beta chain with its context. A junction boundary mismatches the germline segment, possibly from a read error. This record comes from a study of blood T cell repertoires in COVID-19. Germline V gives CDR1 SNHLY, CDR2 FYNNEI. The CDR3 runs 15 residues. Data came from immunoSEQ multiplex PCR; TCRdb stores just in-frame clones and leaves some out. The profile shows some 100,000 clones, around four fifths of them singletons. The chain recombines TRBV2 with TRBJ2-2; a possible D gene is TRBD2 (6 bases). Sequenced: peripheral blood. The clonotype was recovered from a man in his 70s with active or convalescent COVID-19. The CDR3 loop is CASSEGGRSTGELFF. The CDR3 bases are TGTGCCAGCAGCGAAGGAGGGAGGAGCACCGGGGAGCTGTTTTTT.